Following are 7 T cell receptor beta chains from one sample sequenced in a study of cytomegalovirus exposure and HLA in healthy donors (TCRdb year 2017). Library preparation used the immunoSEQ multiplex PCR assay. A mixture of 60 forward primers for TCR Vbeta segments and 13 reverse primers for TCR Jbeta segments was used in the multiplex PCR. TCRdb took over this immuneACCESS table, retaining in-frame rearrangements with V and J assigned. Such tables are incomplete; in checked studies, under half of the missing clones stem from an unresolved V gene, and the remainder is unexplained. Here the sample has about 170,000 clones; 75% to 85% occur a single time. The biggest ten clones account for approximately 13% of the sample. The sample was PBMCs. The receptors stem from a woman aged 45-65 years in good health and CMV-seropositive.

This clone was picked up a small number of times. This chain joins TRBV6-5 and TRBJ2-1; TRBD2 might be the D (7 bases). Germline CDR1 reads MNHEY; CDR2 reads SVGAGI. With 8 bases removed from V and 1 base from J, the gap between germline ends came to 15 bases. The CDR3 totals 15 residues. CDR3 protein: CASSRGGGSYNEQFF. The CDR3 DNA is TGTGCCAGCTCCCGAGGGGGGGGGTCCTACAATGAGCAGTTCTTC.

The V gene is TRBV30, the J gene TRBJ2-7; TRBD1 matches at 7 bases. V lost 6 bases, J lost 6 bases, and 5 bases stayed unmatched. The germline gives CDR1 GTSNPN, CDR2 SVGIG (reference sequence). The length of the CDR3 is 11 residues. The CDR3 DNA reads as TGTGCCTGCACGACAGGGATCGAGCAGTACTTC. Its translation: CACTTGIEQYF. Based on the CDR3 plus reference TRBV30 and TRBJ2-7, the full variable domain is SQTIHQWPATLVQPVGSPLSLECTVEGTSNPNLYWYRQAAGRGLQLLFYSVGIGQISSEVPQNLSASRPQDRQFILSSKKLLLSDSGFYLCACTTGIEQYFGPGTRLTVT.

The CDR3: CATSRDSGGSTDTQYF. As DNA, the CDR3 is TGTGCCACCAGCAGAGATAGCGGGGGGAGCACAGATACGCAGTATTTT. The rearrangement joins TRBV15 to TRBJ2-3; 10 nucleotides align to TRBD2. Germline CDR1 is LNHNV and CDR2 is YYDKDF (reference sequence). Germline trimming cut 0 bases from V and 0 bases from J; bases unmatched to any gene: 0. CDR3 length equals 16 residues.

The rearrangement links TRBV4-1 to TRBJ2-2, with a possible D match to TRBD2 (6 bases). Germline CDR1 is MGHRA and CDR2 is YSYEKL. Trimming pared 6 bases from V and 5 bases from J, leaving 7 bases between. CDR3 length: 12 residues. The CDR3 bases are TGCGCCAGCAGGGGGAGGACCGGGGAGCTGTTTTTT. Protein: CASRGRTGELFF.

The gene calls are TRBV10-2 and TRBJ2-3; weak D call: TRBD2 (6 bases). V lost 7 bases and J 1 base, leaving 21 bases between the germline ends. Per the germline V gene, CDR1 is WSHSY and CDR2 is SAAADI. The CDR3 extends over 17 amino acids. As DNA, the CDR3 is TGCGCCAGCATGAGCGGGTGGAGGACGGAGGGCACAGATACGCAGTATTTT. It encodes CASMSGWRTEGTDTQYF.

This clone was detected once. CDR3 DNA sequence: TGTGCCAGCAGCTCCCATCGACAGGGACCGTTCTTC. As protein: CASSSHRQGPFF. The rearrangement uses TRBV7-8 and TRBJ2-1; 7 bases align to TRBD1. In germline, CDR1 is SGHVS, CDR2 FQNEAQ. The CDR3 is 12 amino acids. Germline trimming cut 4 bases from V and 15 bases from J; bases unmatched to any gene: 9.

V is TRBV29-1 and J is TRBJ1-3; D is ambiguous. CDR3 size: 13 residues. Trimming pared 3 bases from V and 4 bases from J, leaving 10 bases between. The V gene's germline CDR1 is SQVTM and CDR2 ANQGSEA. In DNA form, the CDR3 reads TGCAGCGTTGAGAAAGGAGACGGAAACACCATATATTTT. Residues: CSVEKGDGNTIYF.